Listed here are 3 T cell receptor beta chains from one sample, sequenced in a study of shared clonotypes between healthy human individuals. Measured with immunoSEQ multiplex PCR; TCRdb has only the in-frame clones, and not every one. The profile shows about 2 million clones, approximately 94% of them singletons. Naivety among CD8 cells was defined by CD45RO negativity and positive CCR7 selection, thereby excluding terminally differentiated effector memory CD45RA+ cells. The sequenced material came from naive CD8+ T cells sorted from blood. The source is a young man in good health.

In the case of this clone: Other DNA sequences in this specimen translate into the identical CDR3. J is TRBJ2-7 and V is TRBV10-3, with 11 bases identical to TRBD1. The CDR3 covers 14 residues. V was pared by 2 bases and J by 4 bases, with 1 base of the junction left unmatched. Germline CDR1 is ENHRY and CDR2 is SYGVKD. The CDR3 region is CAISEGTGGYEQYF. CDR3 coding DNA: TGTGCCATCAGTGAGGGGACAGGGGGGTACGAGCAGTACTTC.

The chain recombines TRBV10-3 with TRBJ2-7, with D possibly matching TRBD2 (5 bases). Germline V gene sequence: CDR1 ENHRY, CDR2 SYGVKD. CDR3 size: 13 residues. The V end was cut by 4 bases, the J end by 2 bases, with 9 bases between. CDR3 amino acids: CAISVDGAYEQYF. The DNA for the CDR3 is TGTGCCATCAGTGTTGACGGGGCCTACGAGCAGTACTTC.

Of note for this clone: This CDR3 is also generated by other DNA sequences in the sample. The V and J genes are TRBV27 and TRBJ2-3; 9 positions match TRBD2. The CDR3 totals 15 residues. Germline CDR1 and CDR2: MNHEY and SMNVEV (reference sequence). Trimming removed 3 bases from V and 6 bases from J; junction bases left unmatched: 7. This CDR3 is CASSFGAGGTDTQYF. In DNA, the CDR3 is TGTGCCAGCAGTTTCGGTGCGGGGGGGACGGATACGCAGTATTTT.